This T cell receptor beta chain was recorded in a study of human T cells and chemical hapten exposure. The wider study: Alopecia areata, totalis and universalis patients, mostly female, were included.

Time point defined: patch test 1, 2 weeks after DPC sensitization. Treatment meaning: therapeutic diphenylcyclopropenone sensitization with weekly scalp DPC. There are a few counts of this clonotype. The antigen is not known. Study observations and caveats: There was no change with DPC sensitization in TCRs above 1 in 1000 frequency.

TCRdb re-derived calls from the RACE reads in MiXCR, one entry per CDR3 protein. The table includes 40,000 to 60,000 distinct CDR3 sequences, less than 10% detected once. This CDR3 has 14 amino acids. Trimming stripped 2 bases from V and 1 base from J, with 6 bases between. Germline V gene data show CDR1 as LGHDT and CDR2 as YNNKEL (reference sequence). The TCR comes from a woman between 50 and 59 years old with alopecia areata. Some clones in this sample may be carry-over from other donors' samples. The J gene is TRBJ1-5, the V gene TRBV3-1; D is uncertain. The sample consisted of whole blood, taken in connection with sensitization to the hapten diphenylcyclopropenone (DPC). CDR3 nucleotides: TGTGCCAGCAGCCAAATTGGGAGCAATCAGCCCCAGCATTTT. Residues: CASSQIGSNQPQHF.